This T cell receptor (beta chain) was identified during a study of Graves' ophthalmopathy and Graves' hyperthyroidism. RNA transcripts were the template, and TCR beta CDR3 regions were amplified from them. In the first round, RT-PCR was carried out with HTBI primers, and a multiplex PCR formed the second round. TCRdb ran MiXCR on the multiplex PCR reads and lists one entry per CDR3 protein. Here the sample spans 600,000 to 950,000 distinct CDR3 sequences, roughly two fifths being singletons. Those donors who had ophthalmopathy presented with moderate-to-severe activity, a CAS of ≥3, a NOSPECS of ≥4 and a duration under 3 months. The V and J ends lost 4 bases and 0 bases respectively, with 19 bases between them. The germline V gene encodes CDR1 SQVTM and CDR2 ANQGSEA. The CDR3 spans 17 residues.

The J gene is TRBJ1-5, the V gene TRBV29-1, with TRBD1 as a possible D gene (6 bases). The sequenced material came from peripheral blood. This receptor was identified in an adult man with Graves' ophthalmopathy. The CDR3, as DNA: TGCAGCGTTGCAAACTGGACAGACATTTATAGCAATCAGCCCCAGCATTTT. As protein: CSVANWTDIYSNQPQHF.